This T cell receptor (beta chain) is from a study of CD8 T cells in ankylosing spondylitis. General study points: Blood from ankylosing spondylitis patients appeared to carry a characteristic roughly 8-variant TCR beta motif. Researchers reportedly found disease-linked clones significantly enriched in matched ankylosing spondylitis synovial fluid.

Germline CDR1 reads DFQATT; CDR2 reads SNEGSKA (reference sequence). Trimming took 1 base from V and 6 from J; bases not matched to a gene: 5. This CDR3 comprises 13 residues. TCRdb redid the calling of the 5' RACE reads with MiXCR, one entry per CDR3 protein. The sample carries approximately 220,000 distinct CDR3 sequences, approximately 16% recorded once. This clonotype has a handful of counts. Its antigen is unknown. Sequencing was performed on blood, either unsorted or a sorted T cell fraction (not recorded which). The rearrangement uses TRBV20-1 and TRBJ1-1; TRBD1 agrees at 7 bases. This TCR was recovered from a male donor with ankylosing spondylitis. The CDR3 region is CSARGQGGSEAFF. The CDR3 region has the DNA TGCAGTGCTAGAGGACAGGGTGGCTCTGAAGCTTTCTTT.